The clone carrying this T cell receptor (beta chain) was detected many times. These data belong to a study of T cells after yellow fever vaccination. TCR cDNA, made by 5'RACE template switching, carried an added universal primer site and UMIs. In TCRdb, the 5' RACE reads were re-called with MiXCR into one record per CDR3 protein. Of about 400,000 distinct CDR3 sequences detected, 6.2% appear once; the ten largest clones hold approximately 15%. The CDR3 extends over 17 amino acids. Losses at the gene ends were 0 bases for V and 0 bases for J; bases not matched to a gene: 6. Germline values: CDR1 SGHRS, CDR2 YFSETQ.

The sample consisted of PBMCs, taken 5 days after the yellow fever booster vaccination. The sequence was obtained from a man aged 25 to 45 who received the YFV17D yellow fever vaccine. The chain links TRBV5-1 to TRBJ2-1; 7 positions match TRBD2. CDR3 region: CASSLGLAEGSYNEQFF. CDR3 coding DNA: TGCGCCAGCAGCTTGGGACTAGCAGAAGGCTCCTACAATGAGCAGTTCTTC.